Here is one T cell receptor beta chain with its context. The target antigen is unknown. The record originates from a study of CD8+CD57+ T cells in acquired aplastic anemia. The wider study: Sorted CD4+ plus CD8+ cells gave DNA averaging about 3 ug. Where healthy donors were concerned, CD4+ cells averaged around 9.9 million reads.

V shed 6 bases and J 2 bases; nucleotides not matched to a gene: 1. The CDR3 is made up of 13 amino acids. Germline V CDR1 and CDR2: LNHDA, SQIVND (reference sequence). CDR3 and TCR beta VDJ profiling relied on genomic DNA as the template. In TCRdb, the reads were re-called with MiXCR into one record per CDR3 protein. The table shows 200,000 to 250,000 distinct CDR3 sequences, with approximately 60% occurring only once. Study results and caveats: Approximately 30 was the count of CD8+ CDR3 sequences that patients shared with controls.

The chain couples TRBV19 to TRBJ1-5, with 7 bases lining up with TRBD1. The sequence came from a human donor in good health. Sequencing was performed on sorted CD4+, CD8+, or CD8+CD57+ T cells (not recorded which) from PBMCs. In nucleotides, the CDR3 is TGTGCCAGTAGCGACAGGGGCAATCAGCCCCAGCATTTT. Translated, it gives CASSDRGNQPQHF.